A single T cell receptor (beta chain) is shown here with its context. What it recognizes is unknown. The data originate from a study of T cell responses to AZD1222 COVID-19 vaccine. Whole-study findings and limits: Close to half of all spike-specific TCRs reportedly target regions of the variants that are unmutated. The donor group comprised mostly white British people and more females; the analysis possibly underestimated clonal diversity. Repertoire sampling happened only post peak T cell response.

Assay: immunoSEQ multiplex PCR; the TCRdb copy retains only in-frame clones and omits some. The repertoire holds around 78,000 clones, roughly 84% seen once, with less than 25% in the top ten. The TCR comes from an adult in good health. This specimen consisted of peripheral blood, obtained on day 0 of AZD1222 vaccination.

The CDR3 protein is CASRLGTGFQPQHF. The CDR3 region has the DNA TGTGCCAGTAGACTGGGGACAGGGTTTCAGCCCCAGCATTTT. The J gene is TRBJ1-5, the V gene TRBV19; 9 bases map to TRBD1. The CDR3 is 14 amino acids. V shed 6 bases and J 6 bases; nucleotides not matched to a gene: 6. Germline V gene lookup returns CDR1 LNHDA and CDR2 SQIVND (reference sequence).